This T cell receptor (beta chain) was captured by sequencing in a study of early T cells in non-severe SARS-CoV-2 infection. For the study at large: RNA in bulk from unsorted whole blood was sequenced, and chains were unpaired. Study observations and caveats: Matching results from VDJdb favored anti-spike CD8 responses, leaving private and CD4 specificities undetected.

Trimming removed 6 bases from V and 5 bases from J; junction bases left unmatched: 0. Germline V lookup: CDR1 MNHEY, CDR2 SVGAGI. The CDR3 contains 14 residues. This clonotype was observed a handful of times. Its antigen is not identified. Separate cDNA molecules each had unique molecular identifiers attached to them. TCRdb fed the 5' RACE reads into MiXCR, producing one record per CDR3 protein. The sample holds 40,000 or so distinct CDR3 sequences, approximately 10% seen once. The chain employs TRBV6-5 and TRBJ2-1; TRBD2 agrees at 14 bases. This clonotype was obtained from an adult who was a healthcare worker with PCR-confirmed SARS-CoV-2 infection or an uninfected control (not recorded which). The sample consisted of whole blood. The CDR3 loop reads CASRGLAGDNEQFF. The DNA for the CDR3 is TGTGCCAGCAGGGGACTAGCGGGAGACAATGAGCAGTTCTTC.